These 25 T cell receptor beta chains originate from one sample sequenced in a study of T cell responses to AZD1222 COVID-19 vaccine. Measured with immunoSEQ multiplex PCR; TCRdb has only the in-frame clones, and not every one. The table lists about 94,000 clones, roughly 84% of them singletons. Sequencing used peripheral blood, obtained on day 0 of AZD1222 vaccination. These receptor sequences come from an adult in good health.

V usage is TRBV6-6 and J usage is TRBJ2-7; 9 bases map to TRBD2. Germline V CDR1 and CDR2: MNHNY, SVGAGI (reference sequence). The V gene end was trimmed by 8 bases and the J gene end by 1 base; junction bases not matched to a gene: 6. The CDR3 loop spans 14 amino acids. CDR3 residues: CASGLAGASYEQYF. DNA of the CDR3: TGTGCCAGCGGCTTAGCGGGGGCATCCTACGAGCAGTACTTC.

The J gene is TRBJ1-1, the V gene TRBV5-8; TRBD1 matches at 8 bases. Germline V gene lookup returns CDR1 SGHTS and CDR2 YDEGEE. J gave up 1 base and V 0 bases, and 2 bases lay outside the gene matches. CDR3 length equals 15 residues. The CDR3 DNA is TGTGCCAGCAGCTTGGGGGACAGGTCGAACACTGAAGCTTTCTTT. It is translated as CASSLGDRSNTEAFF.

The V call is TRBV7-2, the J call TRBJ2-5; 11 bases align to TRBD2. The germline V gene encodes CDR1 SGHTA and CDR2 FQGNSA. There are 16 residues in the CDR3. Unmatched junction bases numbered 6, after V lost 5 bases and J lost 1 base. CDR3 region: CASSGGLAGGQETQYF. CDR3 in DNA: TGTGCCAGCAGCGGCGGGCTAGCGGGGGGCCAAGAGACCCAGTACTTC.

The chain uses TRBV10-3 and TRBJ1-2; TRBD1 matches at 7 bases. With V trimmed by 3 bases and J by 5 bases, 3 bases remained unmatched. The CDR3 is 13 residues long. From germline, CDR1 is ENHRY and CDR2 SYGVKD. In DNA, the CDR3 is TGTGCCATCAGTGACGACAGGGAATATGGCTACACCTTC. Translation: CAISDDREYGYTF.

The sample holds a few counts of this clone. The chain is built from TRBV28 and TRBJ1-3; D possibly corresponds to TRBD1 (5 bases). V shed 10 bases and J shed 5 bases, with 21 bases lying between them. Germline V CDR1 and CDR2: MDHEN, SYDVKM. The CDR3 totals 15 residues. The DNA for the CDR3 is TGTGCCACCGGAGGGGCAGGGAGAGATCGAAACACCATATATTTT. This gives the protein CATGGAGRDRNTIYF.

V and J are TRBV5-1 and TRBJ1-2; D not certain. The CDR3 runs to 13 residues. V was pared by 4 bases and J by 3 bases, with 10 bases between. Germline CDR1 SGHRS, CDR2 YFSETQ. This chain's CDR3 is CASSPSGDYGYTF. CDR3 coding DNA: TGCGCCAGCAGCCCGAGCGGTGACTATGGCTACACCTTC.

The genes are TRBV6-2 or TRBV6-3 and TRBJ1-2, with D uncertain. CDR1 and CDR2 (germline): MNHEY, SVGEGT. The CDR3 runs 13 residues. Trimming removed 5 bases at V and 4 bases at J, with 11 bases between. CDR3 region: CASSLDISYGYTF. In DNA, the CDR3 is TGTGCCAGCAGTCTCGACATCTCCTATGGCTACACCTTC.

The rearrangement uses TRBV15 and TRBJ1-2, with unresolved D. The CDR3 spans 14 residues. Trimming took 2 bases from V and 2 from J, leaving 9 bases between them. From germline, CDR1 is LNHNV and CDR2 YYDKDF (reference sequence). CDR3 in amino acids: CATSRPGLNYGYTF. CDR3 nucleotide sequence: TGTGCCACCAGCAGACCGGGCCTCAACTATGGCTACACCTTC.

This clone occurred a few times. This sequence joins TRBV5-4 and TRBJ1-1; D is possibly TRBD1 (5 bases). V was shortened by 0 bases and J by 5 bases, with 11 bases between the two germline ends. The germline V gene encodes CDR1 SGHNT and CDR2 YYREEE (reference sequence). The CDR3 loop spans 14 amino acids. CDR3 protein: CASSLVGAGTEAFF. The CDR3 DNA reads as TGTGCCAGCAGCTTGGTAGGGGCGGGAACTGAAGCTTTCTTT. The full variable domain, its missing parts supplied by reference TRBV5-4 and TRBJ1-1, is ETGVTQSPTHLIKTRGQQVTLRCSSQSGHNTVSWYQQALGQGPQFIFQYYREEENGRGNFPPRFSGLQFPNYSSELNVNALELDDSALYLCASSLVGAGTEAFFGQGTRLTVV.

The rearrangement uses TRBV11-3 and TRBJ2-2, with 8 bases identical to TRBD2. The trim removed 5 bases at V and 4 bases at J, leaving 6 bases unmatched. Germline CDR1 SGHNT, CDR2 YENEEA. The CDR3 sequence is 15 residues long. As DNA, the CDR3 is TGTGCCAGCAGCCTATCCGGGACTAGCACCGGGGAGCTGTTTTTT. Its protein is CASSLSGTSTGELFF.

The chain links TRBV19 to TRBJ2-7, with 9 bases identical to TRBD1. Trimming at V came to 5 bases and at J to 5 bases, leaving 10 bases not matched to a gene. Germline CDR1 is LNHDA and CDR2 is SQIVND (reference sequence). CDR3 size: 15 residues. CDR3 DNA sequence: TGTGCCAGTAGTGAGAGACAGGGGGTAAAGCACGAGCAGTACTTC. Translated: CASSERQGVKHEQYF.

This chain connects TRBV6-4 to TRBJ1-1, with D maybe TRBD1 (6 bases). The ends were cut back, 2 bases at V and 4 bases at J, with 8 bases in the middle. The CDR3 loop spans 13 amino acids. Germline V gives CDR1 MRHNA, CDR2 SNTAGT. CDR3 sequence (DNA): TGTGCCAGCAGTGACGAGGGGGGCACTGAAGCTTTCTTT. Its protein product is CASSDEGGTEAFF.

The rearrangement joins TRBV28 to TRBJ2-2; TRBD1 matches at 9 bases. CDR1 is MDHEN, CDR2 SYDVKM, per germline. This CDR3 region has 17 residues. Trimming removed 5 bases from V and 1 base from J; junction bases left unmatched: 8. This CDR3 is CASSPGTGWGNTGELFF. In nucleotides, the CDR3 is TGTGCCAGCAGTCCGGGGACAGGGTGGGGGAACACCGGGGAGCTGTTTTTT.

This rearrangement joins TRBV21-1 to TRBJ1-5. TRBV21-1 is a pseudogene. CDR3 length equals 16 residues. The CDR3 DNA reads TGTGCCAGCAGCAAACGGAGAGGCCGGGGCAATCAGCCCCAGCATTTT. Amino acid sequence: CASSKRRGRGNQPQHF.

This clone was recorded only once. This chain's CDR3 is CAISGEGLAGGIYQETQYF. The DNA of the CDR3 is TGTGCCATCAGTGGCGAGGGACTAGCGGGGGGGATCTACCAAGAGACCCAGTACTTC. The chain has TRBV10-3 and TRBJ2-5; TRBD2 aligns across 16 bases. This CDR3 has 19 residues. Germline V lookup: CDR1 ENHRY, CDR2 SYGVKD. Trimming took 4 bases from V and 0 from J; bases not matched to a gene: 8.

This chain links TRBV5-1 with TRBJ2-7; 9 nucleotides match TRBD1. The CDR3 loop spans 15 amino acids. CDR1 is SGHRS and CDR2 is YFSETQ in the germline V gene. V lost 2 bases, J lost 4 bases, and 7 bases stayed unmatched. The CDR3 reads CASSFRGQGVYEQYF. Here the CDR3 DNA reads TGCGCCAGCAGCTTCCGGGGACAGGGTGTTTACGAGCAGTACTTC.

This chain links TRBV28 with TRBJ2-7; 9 nucleotides align to TRBD1. J gave up 5 bases and V 6 bases, and 20 bases lay outside the gene matches. CDR3 length: 18 residues. Germline V CDR1 and CDR2: MDHEN, SYDVKM. The CDR3 coding sequence is TGTGCCAGCAGCTTAATGGCGGTGCGGACGGACAGGGGCGACGAGCAGTACTTC. Residues: CASSLMAVRTDRGDEQYF.

This clone was counted a few times. The V gene is TRBV19, the J gene TRBJ1-5; no clear D gene. This CDR3 is 13 amino acids long. Germline V CDR1 and CDR2: LNHDA, SQIVND (reference sequence). V was trimmed by 5 bases and J by 3 bases, leaving 8 bases between them. The CDR3 spells CASSEGPNQPQHF. The CDR3 DNA follows: TGTGCCAGTAGTGAAGGGCCCAATCAGCCCCAGCATTTT.

The CDR3 DNA reads TGTGCCATCAGTGAGGGGACAGGGGGCCAAGAGACCCAGTACTTC. It encodes CAISEGTGGQETQYF. V usage is TRBV10-3 and J usage is TRBJ2-5, with TRBD1 matching 11 bases. V lost 2 bases to trimming and J lost 1 base; unmatched junction nucleotides: 0. The CDR3 runs to 15 residues. Germline V lookup: CDR1 ENHRY, CDR2 SYGVKD.

The chain couples TRBV28 to TRBJ2-5; D is possibly TRBD1 (6 bases). The germline gives CDR1 MDHEN, CDR2 SYDVKM. V was trimmed by 5 bases and J by 2 bases, leaving 15 bases between them. The CDR3 loop spans 15 amino acids. The chain's CDR3 is CASSTRDTVQETQYF. The DNA of the CDR3 is TGTGCCAGCAGTACTCGGGACACCGTGCAAGAGACCCAGTACTTC.

The V gene is TRBV5-1, the J gene TRBJ2-7, with a tentative D call TRBD1 (7 bases). The length of the CDR3 is 14 residues. Germline V gene sequence: CDR1 SGHRS, CDR2 YFSETQ. V was pared by 5 bases and J by 2 bases, with 14 bases between. The CDR3 coding sequence is TGCGCCAGCAGACCGCCAGGGGGGACCTACGAGCAGTACTTC. Its protein product is CASRPPGGTYEQYF.

The V and J genes are TRBV12-3 or TRBV12-4 and TRBJ2-7, with D hard to call. CDR3 size: 13 residues. The ends were cut back, 6 bases at V and 5 bases at J, with 14 bases in the middle. The CDR3 loop is CASRLYSNDEQYF. Written as DNA, the CDR3 is TGTGCCAGCAGGCTGTACAGTAATGACGAGCAGTACTTC.

This chain links TRBV5-6 with TRBJ1-4; D gene uncertain. With 4 bases removed from V and 8 bases from J, the gap between germline ends came to 12 bases. The CDR3 spans 13 residues. In germline, CDR1 is SGHDT, CDR2 YYEEEE. DNA for the CDR3: TGTGCCAGCAGCCCCCGGCTTGGGGAAAAACTGTTTTTT. It encodes CASSPRLGEKLFF. The full variable domain, in which reference TRBV5-6 and TRBJ1-4 provide the parts outside the CDR3, is DAGVTQSPTHLIKTRGQQVTLRCSPKSGHDTVSWYQQALGQGPQFIFQYYEEEERQRGNFPDRFSGHQFPNYSSELNVNALLLGDSALYLCASSPRLGEKLFFGSGTQLSVL.

The chain combines TRBV10-3 with TRBJ2-1; possibly TRBD1 or TRBD2 for D (5 bases each). Trimming stripped 4 bases from V and 7 bases from J, with 17 bases between. CDR1 ENHRY and CDR2 SYGVKD come from the germline V gene. The CDR3 is 15 amino acids. The CDR3: CAISGGTPPGNEQFF. The CDR3 DNA sequence: TGTGCCATCAGTGGGGGGACCCCCCCCGGGAATGAGCAGTTCTTC.

CDR3 DNA: TGTGCCAGCAGTGAAAACAGGGGATCGTACGAGCAGTACTTC. Translated: CASSENRGSYEQYF. V gene TRBV6-1 combines with J gene TRBJ2-7; the match to TRBD1 covers 7 bases. CDR3 length equals 14 residues. Germline assignment: CDR1 MNHNS and CDR2 SASEGT. V lost 2 bases and J lost 4; bases outside the gene matches: 5.